Included here is one T cell receptor (beta chain) sequence, with context. The antigen it recognizes is unknown. It has no much larger one-base neighbor in the sample; base qualities were not kept. This record belongs to a study of blood T cell repertoires in COVID-19 (dated by TCRdb to the early 2020s). As for the study more broadly: Samples covering the acute and convalescent phases of COVID-19 were provided by collaborators in the United States, Italy and Spain. The material from the prospective study consisted of cDNA or gDNA derived from T cells, B-cell-depleted T cells, or PBMCs. Deeply sampled blood TCRbeta repertoires from subjects exposed to, actively infected with, or recovered from COVID-19 were included in the dataset. A freely available public database, intended as a resource for researchers studying the immune response to SARS-CoV-2, is where the repertoires were released. The samples were drawn from the first 160 participants of the ongoing ImmuneRACE study and from over a thousand subjects provided by 6 global collaborators. The sample metadata nearly always contained a de-identified subject ID, COVID-19 status, age in years and sex. HLA class I and class II types, where available, came from metadata supplied by the sample provider rather than from assay-based typing.

TCRbeta CDR3 regions were amplified from genomic DNA by means of the immunoSEQ Assay, a bias-controlled multiplex PCR. In the authors' own workflow: Within the assay, amplification of reference gene primers was used to estimate how many nucleated cells each sample contained. Sequence reads were collapsed and filtered to measure the absolute abundance of every unique TCRbeta CDR3 rearrangement. For each sample, productive Simpson clonality was calculated as the square root of Simpson's diversity index over productive rearrangements. TCRdb took over this immuneACCESS table, retaining in-frame rearrangements with V and J assigned. Such tables are incomplete; in checked studies, under half of the missing clones stem from an unresolved V gene, and the remainder is unexplained. V, J and clone size are taken as reported in that table, and D and trimming were inferred from the DNA itself. Across this sample there are 150,000 to 200,000 clones, with around 81% seen only once. Around 9.9% of the sample goes to the ten largest clones.

What the research found in general, with its limitations: How much clinical and demographic metadata was included differed by source and by participant, and the metadata was provided uncurated.

Trimming at the junction amounts to 4 bases on V and 6 bases on J, and the germline ends lie 15 bases apart. The CDR3 numbers 15 residues from cysteine through phenylalanine. Just CDR3 DNA is preserved here, 45 bases in frame from base 1. Reading the germline V gene (reference sequence) gives CDR1 MNHEY and CDR2 SMNVEV. Each collaborating institution followed its own protocols to collect whole blood in K2EDTA tubes. For TCRbeta analysis, collaborator samples were shipped as frozen whole blood, as isolated PBMCs, or as DNA extracted from either sample type. The receptor comes from a man aged 65 to 85 with active or convalescent COVID-19. The V and J segments used are TRBV27 and TRBJ2-2; D gene: possibly TRBD2, on 6 matching bases. Source material: peripheral blood. At the DNA level, the sequence is TGTGCCAGCAGTTACAGGAGGGATTTAGCCGGGGAGCTGTTTTTT. The resulting protein is CASSYRRDLAGELFF.